These T cell receptor beta chains were read from a single sample in a study of memory CD4+ T cells and cytomegalovirus serostatus. Repertoires were generated with immunoSEQ multiplex PCR, while TCRdb's copy carries only in-frame clones and drops some. The table lists about 57,000 clones, less than 80% of them singletons. Sequenced input: memory CD4+ T cells from blood. The origin of the receptors is an adult in good health and CMV-seronegative. CDR3s include the opening cysteine and the closing phenylalanine or tryptophan. The order of the fields is CDR3 protein, CDR3 DNA, D gene, J gene, V gene, clone size. A D gene is named only where the DNA matches it firmly. The size of a clone is reported for some rows only, either as once, few or many, or as a class for expanded clones.

CDR3 protein: CASRGQGNSPLHF; CDR3 DNA: TGTGCCAGCAGGGGACAGGGAAATTCACCCCTCCACTTT; D gene: TRBD1; J gene: TRBJ1-6; V gene: TRBV6-5; clone size: NA
CDR3 protein: CASGQGAWETQYF; CDR3 DNA: TGTGCCAGTGGACAAGGGGCGTGGGAGACCCAGTACTTC; D gene: NA; J gene: TRBJ2-5; V gene: TRBV19; clone size: NA
CDR3 protein: CASSFGTAGLTEAFF; CDR3 DNA: TGCGCCAGCAGCTTTGGGACGGCCGGTCTCACTGAAGCTTTCTTT; D gene: NA; J gene: TRBJ1-1; V gene: TRBV5-1; clone size: NA
CDR3 protein: CTSSQTRFKQGHTGELFF; CDR3 DNA: TGCACCAGCAGCCAAACCCGTTTTAAGCAGGGCCACACCGGGGAGCTGTTTTTT; D gene: NA; J gene: TRBJ2-2; V gene: TRBV1; clone size: NA
CDR3 protein: CASSWTGDSYEQYF; CDR3 DNA: TGCGCCAGCAGCTGGACAGGGGATAGCTACGAGCAGTACTTC; D gene: TRBD1; J gene: TRBJ2-7; V gene: TRBV5-1; clone size: NA
CDR3 protein: CASRADRSYIYGYTF; CDR3 DNA: TGTGCCAGCAGGGCTGACAGGAGCTATATCTATGGCTACACCTTC; D gene: NA; J gene: TRBJ1-2; V gene: TRBV2; clone size: NA
CDR3 protein: CASSPPGQGSNQPQHF; CDR3 DNA: TGTGCCAGCAGTCCCCCCGGACAGGGGAGTAATCAGCCCCAGCATTTT; D gene: TRBD1; J gene: TRBJ1-5; V gene: TRBV28; clone size: NA
CDR3 protein: CASSPGTPNTGELFF; CDR3 DNA: TGTGCCAGCAGTCCCGGGACACCTAACACCGGGGAGCTGTTTTTT; D gene: NA; J gene: TRBJ2-2; V gene: TRBV28; clone size: NA
CDR3 protein: CASSNRAGVTQYF; CDR3 DNA: TGTGCCAGCAGCAACAGGGCGGGGGTGACCCAGTACTTC; D gene: NA; J gene: TRBJ2-5; V gene: TRBV7-9; clone size: few
CDR3 protein: CASSLLISGANVLTF; CDR3 DNA: TGCGCCAGCAGCTTGTTGATCTCTGGGGCCAACGTCCTGACTTTC; D gene: NA; J gene: TRBJ2-6; V gene: TRBV5-1; clone size: NA
CDR3 protein: CASSLQPASNYGYTF; CDR3 DNA: TGCGCCAGCAGCCTCCAACCAGCTTCTAACTATGGCTACACCTTC; D gene: NA; J gene: TRBJ1-2; V gene: TRBV5-1; clone size: NA
CDR3 protein: CASSRTGTVSYNSPLHF; CDR3 DNA: TGCGCCAGCAGCAGAACCGGGACCGTCTCCTATAATTCACCCCTCCACTTT; D gene: NA; J gene: TRBJ1-6; V gene: TRBV5-1; clone size: NA
CDR3 protein: CASSLSGGRGRGYEQYF; CDR3 DNA: TGCGCCAGCAGTCTCAGCGGTGGCAGGGGGCGCGGGTACGAGCAGTACTTC; D gene: TRBD1; J gene: TRBJ2-7; V gene: TRBV4-1; clone size: NA
CDR3 protein: CAWSTGNYGYTF; CDR3 DNA: TGTGCCTGGAGTACAGGAAACTATGGCTACACCTTC; D gene: NA; J gene: TRBJ1-2; V gene: TRBV30; clone size: NA
CDR3 protein: CASSHGTGRDSDGYTF; CDR3 DNA: TGCGCCAGCAGCCATGGGACCGGTCGGGACAGTGATGGCTACACCTTC; D gene: TRBD1; J gene: TRBJ1-2; V gene: TRBV4-1; clone size: NA
CDR3 protein: CSAVVGTEGTEAFF; CDR3 DNA: TGCAGCGCTGTAGTCGGGACAGAAGGCACTGAAGCTTTCTTT; D gene: TRBD1; J gene: TRBJ1-1; V gene: TRBV29-1; clone size: NA
CDR3 protein: CASTTTTNEKLFF; CDR3 DNA: TGTGCCAGCACGACCACAACTAATGAAAAACTGTTTTTT; D gene: NA; J gene: TRBJ1-4; V gene: TRBV2; clone size: NA
CDR3 protein: CASSFGLGTEAFF; CDR3 DNA: TGTGCCAGCAGTTTCGGCCTAGGGACTGAAGCTTTCTTT; D gene: NA; J gene: TRBJ1-1; V gene: TRBV6-5; clone size: NA
CDR3 protein: CASSLVGQGWFTF; CDR3 DNA: TGTGCCAGCAGCTTGGTAGGACAGGGCTGGTTCACCTTC; D gene: TRBD1; J gene: TRBJ1-2; V gene: TRBV5-6; clone size: NA
CDR3 protein: CASSPQGATNEKLFF; CDR3 DNA: TGCGCCAGCAGCCCTCAGGGAGCAACTAATGAAAAACTGTTTTTT; D gene: NA; J gene: TRBJ1-4; V gene: TRBV5-1; clone size: NA
CDR3 protein: CASSLRGSNEKLFF; CDR3 DNA: TGTGCCAGCAGCTTAAGGGGGTCTAATGAAAAACTGTTTTTT; D gene: NA; J gene: TRBJ1-4; V gene: TRBV7-2; clone size: NA
CDR3 protein: CASRPGGSGNTIYF; CDR3 DNA: TGTGCCAGCAGGCCCGGGGGGAGCGGAAACACCATATATTTT; D gene: NA; J gene: TRBJ1-3; V gene: TRBV5-6; clone size: NA
CDR3 protein: CASSPPLPGAEQYF; CDR3 DNA: TGTGCCAGCAGCCCCCCTTTACCGGGGGCCGAGCAGTACTTC; D gene: NA; J gene: TRBJ2-7; V gene: TRBV11-2; clone size: NA
CDR3 protein: CASSLGQGANYGYTF; CDR3 DNA: TGTGCCAGCAGCTTAGGTCAGGGGGCTAACTATGGCTACACCTTC; D gene: TRBD1; J gene: TRBJ1-2; V gene: TRBV7-2; clone size: NA
CDR3 protein: CASSPGTSGRSYNEQFF; CDR3 DNA: TGTGCCAGCAGCCCTGGGACTAGCGGGAGGTCGTACAATGAGCAGTTCTTC; D gene: TRBD2; J gene: TRBJ2-1; V gene: TRBV4-2; clone size: NA
CDR3 protein: CASKKGQGVKWETQYF; CDR3 DNA: TGTGCCAGCAAGAAGGGACAGGGGGTTAAATGGGAGACCCAGTACTTC; D gene: TRBD1; J gene: TRBJ2-5; V gene: TRBV2; clone size: NA
CDR3 protein: CASRYRGIAEAFF; CDR3 DNA: TGTGCCAGCAGGTACAGGGGTATCGCTGAAGCTTTCTTT; D gene: TRBD1; J gene: TRBJ1-1; V gene: TRBV6-1; clone size: few
CDR3 protein: CASSLGAGGGYTF; CDR3 DNA: TGCGCCAGCAGCTTGGGGGCAGGAGGTGGCTACACCTTC; D gene: NA; J gene: TRBJ1-2; V gene: TRBV5-1; clone size: NA
CDR3 protein: CASSPTGTRATPLAKNIQYF; CDR3 DNA: TGTGCCAGCAGTCCGACCGGGACTAGAGCGACTCCCCTAGCCAAAAACATTCAGTACTTC; D gene: TRBD2; J gene: TRBJ2-4; V gene: TRBV27; clone size: NA
CDR3 protein: CASTQAGVTDTQYF; CDR3 DNA: TGCGCCAGCACCCAAGCGGGAGTCACAGATACGCAGTATTTT; D gene: TRBD2; J gene: TRBJ2-3; V gene: TRBV5-1; clone size: NA
CDR3 protein: CACPAYEPRNNYEQYF; CDR3 DNA: TGTGCCTGTCCAGCCTATGAGCCTCGAAATAACTACGAGCAGTACTTC; D gene: NA; J gene: TRBJ2-7; V gene: TRBV7-9; clone size: NA
CDR3 protein: CASRVSSQGSNQPQHF; CDR3 DNA: TGTGCCAGCAGAGTTTCCTCGCAGGGGAGCAATCAGCCCCAGCATTTT; D gene: NA; J gene: TRBJ1-5; V gene: TRBV28; clone size: NA
CDR3 protein: CASSLGGQGYTDTQYF; CDR3 DNA: TGTGCCAGCAGCTTAGGCGGACAGGGGTACACAGATACGCAGTATTTT; D gene: TRBD1; J gene: TRBJ2-3; V gene: TRBV7-9; clone size: NA
CDR3 protein: CASSLVQETQYF; CDR3 DNA: TGCGCCAGCAGCTTGGTTCAAGAGACCCAGTACTTC; D gene: NA; J gene: TRBJ2-5; V gene: TRBV5-1; clone size: NA
CDR3 protein: CASSPTGLGETQYF; CDR3 DNA: TGTGCCAGCAGCCCTACTGGGTTGGGAGAGACCCAGTACTTC; D gene: NA; J gene: TRBJ2-5; V gene: TRBV7-8; clone size: NA
CDR3 protein: CASSIAWGRGYTF; CDR3 DNA: TGTGCCAGTAGTATAGCTTGGGGTAGAGGCTACACCTTC; D gene: NA; J gene: TRBJ1-2; V gene: TRBV19; clone size: NA
CDR3 protein: CASSLGPRGYTF; CDR3 DNA: TGTGCCAGCAGTTTAGGGCCAAGGGGCTACACCTTC; D gene: NA; J gene: TRBJ1-2; V gene: TRBV28; clone size: NA
CDR3 protein: CASSGELAETYNEQFF; CDR3 DNA: TGTGCCAGCAGTGGGGAACTAGCGGAGACTTACAATGAGCAGTTCTTC; D gene: TRBD2; J gene: TRBJ2-1; V gene: TRBV6-1; clone size: NA
CDR3 protein: CASTGTSGRGETQYF; CDR3 DNA: TGTGCCAGCACCGGGACTAGCGGGAGGGGAGAGACCCAGTACTTC; D gene: TRBD2; J gene: TRBJ2-5; V gene: TRBV2; clone size: NA
CDR3 protein: CASSLGLGTSSPLHF; CDR3 DNA: TGTGCCAGCAGCTTGGGTCTAGGTACTTCATCACCCCTCCACTTT; D gene: NA; J gene: TRBJ1-6; V gene: TRBV4-2; clone size: once
CDR3 protein: CASSLGGGRNQPQHF; CDR3 DNA: TGTGCCAGCAGCTTGGGGGGGGGTCGGAATCAGCCCCAGCATTTT; D gene: NA; J gene: TRBJ1-5; V gene: TRBV7-9; clone size: NA
CDR3 protein: CASGFTDSYSNQPQHF; CDR3 DNA: TGTGCTAGTGGTTTTACAGACAGTTATAGCAATCAGCCCCAGCATTTT; D gene: NA; J gene: TRBJ1-5; V gene: TRBV12-5; clone size: NA
CDR3 protein: CASSLGQGGNQPQHF; CDR3 DNA: TGTGCCAGCAGCCTAGGACAGGGAGGAAATCAGCCCCAGCATTTT; D gene: TRBD1; J gene: TRBJ1-5; V gene: TRBV9; clone size: NA
CDR3 protein: CASSSGLAGGGTYNEQFF; CDR3 DNA: TGTGCCAGCAGCTCCGGACTAGCGGGAGGAGGGACCTACAATGAGCAGTTCTTC; D gene: TRBD2; J gene: TRBJ2-1; V gene: TRBV13; clone size: NA
CDR3 protein: CASSPPRNTGELFF; CDR3 DNA: TGCGCCAGCAGTCCCCCTCGGAACACCGGGGAGCTGTTTTTT; D gene: NA; J gene: TRBJ2-2; V gene: TRBV23-1; clone size: NA
CDR3 protein: CASSLAGEKLFF; CDR3 DNA: TGTGCCAGCAGCTTAGCCGGTGAAAAACTGTTTTTT; D gene: NA; J gene: TRBJ1-4; V gene: TRBV11-3; clone size: NA
CDR3 protein: CASSPFMNTEAFF; CDR3 DNA: TGTGCCAGTAGCCCCTTTATGAACACTGAAGCTTTCTTT; D gene: NA; J gene: TRBJ1-1; V gene: TRBV19; clone size: NA
CDR3 protein: CASSNTGGAGGNTIYF; CDR3 DNA: TGTGCCAGTAGTAACACAGGGGGCGCTGGTGGAAACACCATATATTTT; D gene: TRBD1; J gene: TRBJ1-3; V gene: TRBV19; clone size: few
CDR3 protein: CASSLQGDSSYNEQFF; CDR3 DNA: TGTGCCAGCAGCTTGCAGGGGGATAGCTCCTACAATGAGCAGTTCTTC; D gene: TRBD1; J gene: TRBJ2-1; V gene: TRBV5-5; clone size: NA